These 6 T cell receptor beta chains were sequenced from one sample in a study of T-cell memory formation after mild COVID-19. TCRdb reprocessed the 5' RACE reads with MiXCR, giving one entry per CDR3 protein. The table records a few hundred thousand distinct CDR3 sequences, under 30% of them present only once. Sample: PBMCs or a T cell subset sorted from them (not recorded which). The receptors stem from an adult woman who had mild COVID-19 (a few samples of this study predate the infection). Cell type and time point are not known.

The V and J genes are TRBV7-9 and TRBJ2-1; possibly TRBD2 for D (5 bases). CDR3 size: 16 residues. V lost 5 bases to trimming and J lost 3 bases, with 17 bases between them. Germline lookup yields CDR1 SEHNR and CDR2 FQNEAQ (reference sequence). CDR3 protein: CASSPPPRDYYNEQFF. DNA of the CDR3: TGTGCCAGCAGCCCTCCGCCCCGGGATTACTACAATGAGCAGTTCTTC.

This clonotype appeared a few times. The V gene is TRBV24-1, the J gene TRBJ2-2, with TRBD1 matching 9 bases. The CDR3 extends over 16 amino acids. With 9 bases clipped from V and 6 bases from J, the junction kept 13 bases outside the gene matches. Germline CDR1 reads KGHDR; CDR2 reads SFDVKD. The CDR3 spells CATGGPGTGLAGELFF. The CDR3 DNA reads as TGTGCCACCGGGGGCCCCGGGACAGGGTTGGCCGGGGAGCTGTTTTTT.

This clonotype has ten or more counts. CDR3 DNA: TGCAGCGCCCGACCGAGAGTAGGGTGGAAGAATGAGCAGTTCTTC. It codes for CSARPRVGWKNEQFF. The chain has TRBV29-1 and TRBJ2-1; D is unclear. Germline V gives CDR1 SQVTM, CDR2 ANQGSEA. CDR3 length equals 15 residues. Trimming took 7 bases from V and 7 from J, leaving 23 bases between them.

The chain combines TRBV7-9 with TRBJ2-5, with TRBD2 matching over 8 bases. CDR1 SEHNR and CDR2 FQNEAQ come from the germline V gene (reference sequence). This CDR3 spans 13 amino acids. J gave up 7 bases and V 9 bases, and 10 bases lay outside the gene matches. The CDR3: CASTYSGEGTQYF. CDR3 DNA sequence: TGTGCCAGTACCTATAGCGGGGAAGGGACCCAGTACTTC.

The chain recombines TRBV29-1 with TRBJ1-1; maybe TRBD1 (6 bases). Germline CDR1 reads SQVTM; CDR2 reads ANQGSEA. The CDR3 runs 19 residues. Between the trimmed V and J ends, which lost 0 bases and 1 base, there was a span of 24 bases. This chain's CDR3 is CSVEDWSGAETLWNTEAFF. The DNA for the CDR3 is TGCAGCGTTGAAGATTGGTCGGGGGCAGAGACCTTATGGAACACTGAAGCTTTCTTT.

This chain links TRBV18 with TRBJ2-5; maybe TRBD2 (6 bases). The germline V gene encodes CDR1 KGHSH and CDR2 LQKENI. CDR3 length: 14 amino acids. V was cut by 6 bases and J by 5 bases, with 16 bases left in between. CDR3 DNA sequence: TGTGCCAGCTCTGGCAGCGCCGGAGGGGAGACCCAGTACTTC. It translates to CASSGSAGGETQYF.